The present T cell receptor beta chain was sequenced within a study of early T cells in non-severe SARS-CoV-2 infection. From the 5' RACE reads, TCRdb called clonotypes with MiXCR, one entry per CDR3 protein. This sample yields roughly 70,000 distinct CDR3 sequences, of which around 12% are seen a single time; roughly 1.2% belongs to the top ten. This clonotype has ten or more counts. This CDR3 spans 18 amino acids. The germline V gene has CDR1 DFQATT and CDR2 SNEGSKA (reference sequence). Germline trimming cut 2 bases from V and 1 base from J; bases unmatched to any gene: 14. Sequencing input: whole blood. The chain uses TRBV20-1 and TRBJ2-1; 7 bases align to TRBD1. The receptor's source is an adult who was a healthcare worker with PCR-confirmed SARS-CoV-2 infection or an uninfected control (not recorded which). The CDR3 nucleotides read TGCAGTGCTAGACGAGTTACAGGGGCGGTGTGGTCCTACAATGAGCAGTTCTTC. Protein sequence: CSARRVTGAVWSYNEQFF.